The 16 T cell receptor beta chains in this list originate from one sample, sequenced in a study of CD8+CD57+ T cells in acquired aplastic anemia. Study-wide results and caveats: Total CD4+ and CD8+ pools in patients were more diverse than the CD8+CD57+ cells of those patients.

Sequencing involved patients with CD8+CD57+ cell expansion previously shown by flow cytometry. Their antigens remain unidentified. TCR beta VDJ and CDR3 profiles were obtained from a genomic DNA template. A single record per CDR3 protein comes from TCRdb applying MiXCR to the reads. Of around 21,000 distinct CDR3 sequences listed, 40% are singletons. Sequencing input: CD8+CD57+ T cells sorted from PBMCs. Subset indicated: bead-enriched CD8+CD57+ effector memory T cells from SAA patients. The receptors were gathered from a human donor with aplastic anemia.

The CDR3 region is CASSENSFAGYTF. In nucleotides, the CDR3 is TGTGCCAGCAGTGAAAACAGCTTCGCGGGCTACACCTTC. This chain uses TRBV6-1 with TRBJ1-2; D unclear. CDR3 length: 13 amino acids. V lost 2 bases to trimming and J lost 8 bases, with 12 bases between them. Germline assignment: CDR1 MNHNS and CDR2 SASEGT.

This clonotype showed up many times. The rearrangement joins TRBV15 to TRBJ2-3, with D possibly being TRBD1 or TRBD2 (5 bases each). V lost 3 bases, J lost 4 bases, and 11 bases lay in between. Germline values: CDR1 LNHNV, CDR2 YYDKDF (reference sequence). The CDR3 extends over 14 amino acids. The CDR3 reads CATSRGVEADTQYF. The DNA for the CDR3 is TGTGCCACCAGCAGGGGGGTGGAGGCAGATACGCAGTATTTT.

This clonotype was seen only a few times. The rearrangement uses TRBV28 and TRBJ2-7; D is ambiguous. Trimming took off 4 bases at V and 5 bases at J, with 0 bases between the two ends. Germline V gene data show CDR1 as MDHEN and CDR2 as SYDVKM. The CDR3 has 9 amino acids. CDR3 nucleotide sequence: TGTGCCAGCAGTTACGAGCAGTACTTC. Protein product: CASSYEQYF.

Only a few counts were recorded for this clonotype. J is TRBJ2-7 and V is TRBV12-5; 10 bases map to TRBD1. The CDR3 is 14 residues long. Per germline, CDR1 LGHNT and CDR2 FRNRAP. V shed 5 bases, J shed 7 bases, and the junction held 8 bases outside the gene matches. The CDR3 coding sequence is TGTGCTAGTGGTACCGGGACAGGGGCACGAGAGCAGTACTTC. This translates into CASGTGTGAREQYF.

In this sample, this clonotype turned up a few times. The chain couples TRBV10-3 to TRBJ1-5, with TRBD1 as a possible D gene (6 bases). V dropped 6 bases and J dropped 4 bases, with 13 bases sitting between them. The CDR3 is 14 residues long. Germline lookup yields CDR1 ENHRY and CDR2 SYGVKD. The CDR3 protein is CAIRGDTENQPQHF. For the CDR3, the DNA is TGTGCCATCAGGGGGGACACAGAGAATCAGCCCCAGCATTTT.

The chain couples TRBV7-3 to TRBJ1-1; D call uncertain. The CDR3 consists of 13 residues. Germline V CDR1 and CDR2: SGHTA, FQGTGA. V was trimmed by 2 bases and J by 4 bases, leaving 8 bases between them. CDR3 loop: CASSLLWSTEAFF. The CDR3 bases are TGTGCCAGCAGCTTACTATGGAGCACTGAAGCTTTCTTT.

This clonotype was counted a few times. The chain joins TRBV15 to TRBJ2-1; D is unresolved. From germline, CDR1 is LNHNV and CDR2 YYDKDF (reference sequence). V was pared by 5 bases and J by 7 bases, with 12 bases between. The CDR3 contains 13 residues. CDR3 protein: CATSSWNSNEQFF. The CDR3 DNA is TGTGCCACCAGCTCATGGAACTCGAATGAGCAGTTCTTC. Supplemented by reference TRBV15 and TRBJ2-1, the full variable domain reads DAMVIQNPRYQVTQFGKPVTLSCSQTLNHNVMYWYQQKSSQAPKLLFHYYDKDFNNEADTPDNFQSRRPNTSFCFLDIRSPGLGDTAMYLCATSSWNSNEQFFGPGTRLTVL.

The V gene is TRBV2, the J gene TRBJ2-2; 8 positions match TRBD2. The CDR3 extends over 17 amino acids. V dropped 3 bases and J dropped 5; count of bases not matched to a gene: 11. CDR1 and CDR2 (germline): SNHLY, FYNNEI. CDR3 DNA: TGTGCCAGCAGTGAGTCCCCCCCAGCGGGGGTTACCGGGGAGCTGTTTTTT. Its translation: CASSESPPAGVTGELFF.

The rearrangement uses TRBV6-6 and TRBJ1-2; TRBD1 aligns across 9 bases. The V gene's germline CDR1 is MNHNY and CDR2 SVGAGI (reference sequence). V was clipped by 4 bases and J by 11 bases; unmatched bases: 8. CDR3 length equals 13 residues. CDR3 sequence (DNA): TGTGCCAGCAGTTCAACAGGGGGCCTGCGGTACACCTTC. It encodes CASSSTGGLRYTF.

This clonotype was counted only a few times. This sequence joins TRBV9 and TRBJ2-1, with 7 bases fitting TRBD2. This CDR3 spans 15 amino acids. Germline V gives CDR1 SGDLS, CDR2 YYNGEE. Unmatched junction bases numbered 6, after V lost 2 bases and J lost 4 bases. The CDR3 DNA follows: TGTGCCAGCAGCGTCTACGGGACTACGTACAATGAGCAGTTCTTC. Protein product: CASSVYGTTYNEQFF.

There are a few counts of this clonotype. This chain joins TRBV6-5 and TRBJ2-3; D gene ambiguous. The CDR3 sequence is 13 residues long. V lost 6 bases and J 7 bases, leaving 14 bases between the germline ends. Germline lookup yields CDR1 MNHEY and CDR2 SVGAGI. CDR3 coding DNA: TGTGCCAGCAGCCAAGGGCGGATAAATACGCAGTATTTT. Its translation is CASSQGRINTQYF.

Remarks on this clonotype: A junction boundary mismatches the germline segment, possibly from a read error. The rearrangement links TRBV5-8 to TRBJ2-1; maybe TRBD1 (6 bases). This CDR3 is built from 15 residues. The germline V gene encodes CDR1 SGHTS and CDR2 YDEGEE. The CDR3: CASSPTDRENNEQFF. CDR3 bases: TGCGCCAGCAGCCCTACGGACAGAGAAAACAATGAGCAGTTCTTC.

This clonotype is termed medium-sized. V is TRBV29-1 and J is TRBJ2-1; 9 bases are a match to TRBD1. Germline CDR1 reads SQVTM; CDR2 reads ANQGSEA. After removal of 6 bases from V and 4 bases from J, the junction contained 4 bases not matched to a gene. This CDR3 is built from 13 residues. Here the CDR3 DNA reads TGCAGCGTGCGACAGGGGGATTACAATGAGCAGTTCTTC. This translates into CSVRQGDYNEQFF.

Comment on this clonotype: A much larger clone lies one base from this, so it may be a read error. The rearrangement joins TRBV29-1 to TRBJ2-3, with 9 bases fitting TRBD1. Germline CDR1 SQVTM, CDR2 ANQGSEA. This CDR3 is built from 12 residues. The CDR3 DNA reads as TGCGGCGTACCCCTCAGGACAGGGGAACAGTATTTT. Translated: CGVPLRTGEQYF.

This chain connects TRBV20-1 to TRBJ2-3; the D gene could be TRBD1 or TRBD2 (5 bases each). Trimming left V 3 bases short and J 6 bases short, with 19 bases between. The CDR3 runs to 15 residues. CDR1 is DFQATT and CDR2 is SNEGSKA in the germline V gene (reference sequence). CDR3 amino acids: CSASRRLPEGDTQYF. The CDR3 nucleotides read TGCAGTGCTAGTAGGCGTCTCCCCGAGGGGGATACGCAGTATTTT.

In its sample, this clonotype was seen many times. The chain joins TRBV20-1 to TRBJ2-7, with TRBD2 matching 8 bases. V shed 3 bases and J 5 bases; nucleotides not matched to a gene: 6. The germline V gene encodes CDR1 DFQATT and CDR2 SNEGSKA (reference sequence). The CDR3 loop spans 13 amino acids. As DNA, the CDR3 is TGCAGTGCTAGCGAACTAGCGGTCCACGAGCAGTACTTC. The encoded protein is CSASELAVHEQYF.